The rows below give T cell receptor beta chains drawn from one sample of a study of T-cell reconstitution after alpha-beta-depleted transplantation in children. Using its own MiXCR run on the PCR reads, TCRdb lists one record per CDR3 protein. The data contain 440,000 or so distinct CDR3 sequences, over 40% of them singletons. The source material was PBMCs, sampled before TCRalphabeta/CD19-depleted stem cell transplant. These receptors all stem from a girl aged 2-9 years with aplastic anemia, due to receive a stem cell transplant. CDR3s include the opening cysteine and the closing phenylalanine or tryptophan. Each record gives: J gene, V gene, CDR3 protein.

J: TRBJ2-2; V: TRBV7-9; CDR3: CASRPSGGELFF
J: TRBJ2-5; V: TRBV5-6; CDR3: CASSLEASGGETQYF
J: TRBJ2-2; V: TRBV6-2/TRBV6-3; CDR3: CASRQGAADGELFF
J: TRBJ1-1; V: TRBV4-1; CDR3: CASSQDAGVNTEAFF
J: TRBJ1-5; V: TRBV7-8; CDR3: CASSSGENQPQHF
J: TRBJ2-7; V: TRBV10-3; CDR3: CAIRPGQGGNEQYF
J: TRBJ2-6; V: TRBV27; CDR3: CASSPTGVAGANVLTF
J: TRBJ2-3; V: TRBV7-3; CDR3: CASSLRGGVGTDTQYF
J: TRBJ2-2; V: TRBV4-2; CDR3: CASSQDTVAGGTGELFF
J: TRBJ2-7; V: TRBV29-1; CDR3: CSGGTGVYEQYF
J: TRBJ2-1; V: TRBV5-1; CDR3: CASSPGLAGPYNEQFF
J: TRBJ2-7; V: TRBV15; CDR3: CATSRDLRAGLPKWEQYF
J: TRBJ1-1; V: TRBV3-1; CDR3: CASGNRVGTNTEAFF
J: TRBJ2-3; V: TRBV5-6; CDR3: CASSFRPGTDTQYF
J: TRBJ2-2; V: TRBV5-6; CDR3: CASSQNRGDTGELFF
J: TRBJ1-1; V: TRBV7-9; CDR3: CASSLGGPSTEAFF